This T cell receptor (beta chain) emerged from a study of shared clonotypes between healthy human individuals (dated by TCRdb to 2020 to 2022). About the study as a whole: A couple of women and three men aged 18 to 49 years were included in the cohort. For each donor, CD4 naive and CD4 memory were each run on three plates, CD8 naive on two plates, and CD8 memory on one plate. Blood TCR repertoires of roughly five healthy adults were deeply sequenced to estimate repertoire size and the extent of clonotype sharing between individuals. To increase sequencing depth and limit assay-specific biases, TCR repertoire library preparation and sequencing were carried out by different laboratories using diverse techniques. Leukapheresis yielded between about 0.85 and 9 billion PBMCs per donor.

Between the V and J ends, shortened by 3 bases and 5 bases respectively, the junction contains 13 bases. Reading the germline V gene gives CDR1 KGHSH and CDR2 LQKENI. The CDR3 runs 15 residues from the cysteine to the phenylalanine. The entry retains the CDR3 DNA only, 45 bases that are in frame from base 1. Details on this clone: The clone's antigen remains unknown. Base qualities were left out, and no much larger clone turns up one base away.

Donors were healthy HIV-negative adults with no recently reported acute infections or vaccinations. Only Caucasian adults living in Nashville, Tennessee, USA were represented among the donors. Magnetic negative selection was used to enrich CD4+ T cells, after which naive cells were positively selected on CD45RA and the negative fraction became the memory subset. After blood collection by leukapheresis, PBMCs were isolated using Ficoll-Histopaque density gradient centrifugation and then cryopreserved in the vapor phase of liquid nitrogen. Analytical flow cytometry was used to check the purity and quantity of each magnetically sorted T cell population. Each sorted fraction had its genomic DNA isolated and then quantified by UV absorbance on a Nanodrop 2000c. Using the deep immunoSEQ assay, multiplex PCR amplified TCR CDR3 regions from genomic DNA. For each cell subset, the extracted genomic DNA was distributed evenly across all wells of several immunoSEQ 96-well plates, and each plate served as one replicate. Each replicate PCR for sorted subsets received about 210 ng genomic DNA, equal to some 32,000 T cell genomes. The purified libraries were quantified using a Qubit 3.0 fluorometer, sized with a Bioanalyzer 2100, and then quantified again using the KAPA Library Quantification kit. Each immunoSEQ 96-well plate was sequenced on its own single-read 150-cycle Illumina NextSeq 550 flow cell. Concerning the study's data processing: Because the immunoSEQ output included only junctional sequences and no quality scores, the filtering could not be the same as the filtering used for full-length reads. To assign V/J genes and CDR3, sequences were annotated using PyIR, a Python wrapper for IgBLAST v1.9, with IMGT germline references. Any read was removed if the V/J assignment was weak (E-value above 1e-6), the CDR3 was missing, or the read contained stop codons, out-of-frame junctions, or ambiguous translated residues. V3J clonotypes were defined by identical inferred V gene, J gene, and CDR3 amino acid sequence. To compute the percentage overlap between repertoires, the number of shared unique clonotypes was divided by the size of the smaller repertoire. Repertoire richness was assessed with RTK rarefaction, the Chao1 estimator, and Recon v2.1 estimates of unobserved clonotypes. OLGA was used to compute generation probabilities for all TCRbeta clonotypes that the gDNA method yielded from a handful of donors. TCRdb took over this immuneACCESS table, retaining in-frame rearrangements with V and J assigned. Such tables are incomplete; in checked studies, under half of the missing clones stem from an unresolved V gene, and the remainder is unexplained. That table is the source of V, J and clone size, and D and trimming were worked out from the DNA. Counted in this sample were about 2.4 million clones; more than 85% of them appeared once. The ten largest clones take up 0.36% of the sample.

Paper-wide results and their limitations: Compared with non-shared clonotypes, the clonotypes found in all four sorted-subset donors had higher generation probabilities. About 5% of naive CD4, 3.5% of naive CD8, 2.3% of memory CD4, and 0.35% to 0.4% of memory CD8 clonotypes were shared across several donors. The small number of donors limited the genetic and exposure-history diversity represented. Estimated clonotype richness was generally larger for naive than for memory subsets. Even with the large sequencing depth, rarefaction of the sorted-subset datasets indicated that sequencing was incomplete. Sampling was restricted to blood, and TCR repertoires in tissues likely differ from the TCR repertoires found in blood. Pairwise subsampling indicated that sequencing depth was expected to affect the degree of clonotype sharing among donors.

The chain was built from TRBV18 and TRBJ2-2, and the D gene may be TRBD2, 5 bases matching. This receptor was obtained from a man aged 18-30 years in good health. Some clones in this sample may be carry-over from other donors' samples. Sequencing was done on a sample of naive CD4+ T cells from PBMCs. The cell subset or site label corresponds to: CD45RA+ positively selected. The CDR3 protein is CASSPQVGGTGELFF. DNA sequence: TGTGCCAGCTCACCGCAGGTCGGAGGAACCGGGGAGCTGTTTTTT.